These 3 T cell receptor beta chains were sequenced from one sample in a study of cytomegalovirus exposure and HLA in healthy donors. 13 Jbeta primers and 60 Vbeta primers were used for the PCR. TCRdb's table, derived via immunoSEQ multiplex PCR, lists solely in-frame clones and lacks some. The sample includes around 170,000 clones, 80% of them seen just once. The sequenced sample was PBMCs. These receptors all come from a man in his forties or fifties in good health and CMV-seropositive.

The chain is built from TRBV7-2 and TRBJ1-2; the D gene is possibly TRBD1 (6 bases). The V gene's germline CDR1 is SGHTA and CDR2 FQGNSA. This CDR3 comprises 15 residues. Trimming stripped 4 bases from V and 7 bases from J, with 19 bases between. The CDR3 region is CASSSNTGIVGGYTF. CDR3 coding DNA: TGTGCCAGCAGCTCGAACACAGGGATCGTCGGTGGCTACACCTTC.

The chain couples TRBV10-2 to TRBJ2-1, with 8 bases that match TRBD2. Losses at the gene ends were 7 bases for V and 5 bases for J; bases not matched to a gene: 13. This CDR3 is 16 amino acids long. Looked up from germline, CDR1 is WSHSY and CDR2 is SAAADI. The CDR3 DNA is TGCGCCAGCATCCGGACGGGGCGGGAGGCACACAATGAGCAGTTCTTC. Protein sequence: CASIRTGREAHNEQFF.

This chain uses TRBV15 with TRBJ1-4; TRBD1 might be the D (5 bases). The germline V gene encodes CDR1 LNHNV and CDR2 YYDKDF (reference sequence). The CDR3 consists of 14 residues. V was clipped by 9 bases and J by 7 bases, with 18 bases between them. The CDR3: CATRAGRGGEKLFF. The CDR3, as DNA: TGTGCCACTCGAGCCGGGCGGGGCGGTGAAAAACTGTTTTTT.